This T cell receptor beta chain was obtained from a study of T cells in Graves' hyperthyroidism and ophthalmopathy (dated by TCRdb to about 2019). Describing the broader study: Peripheral blood was sampled at the time of initial diagnosis, prior to any treatment. Prospective prediction of ophthalmopathy was tested in an independent validation cohort consisting of 18 hyperthyroidism patients and approximately 16 patients who later progressed to ophthalmopathy. The paper reports TCR Vbeta CDR3 sequencing of more than 120 peripheral blood samples: some 44 ophthalmopathy, over 70 hyperthyroidism and around 17 progressor patients. The roughly 91 discovery patients were randomly divided into training and test sets at a 7:3 ratio. After sampling, hyperthyroidism patients received methimazole starting at 30 mg daily, and ophthalmopathy patients received high-dose intravenous methylprednisolone. Thyroid tissue and blood T-cell repertoires from roughly six Graves' hyperthyroidism patients were also compared in the study. To identify distinguishing TCR V-J signatures, a discovery cohort of around 100 patients was used, comprising 43 with Graves' ophthalmopathy and some 57 with stable Graves' hyperthyroidism.

TCR beta CDR3 regions were amplified from RNA transcripts. For the first round of RT-PCR on the TCR CDR3, the HTBI primer set was used together with the Qiagen OneStep RT-PCR kit. A second multiplex PCR round built the libraries, followed by size selection and purification. Sequencing of the libraries was done on an Illumina HiSeq2000 using paired-end 100 bp reads. The original methods were these. SOAPnuke was used to process the raw data, removing reads that contained adapters or uncalled bases, had a mean Phred below 15, or lacked an exact match to the constant primer or identifier. COPE v1.2.5 was used to merge the high-quality paired reads, and each unique nucleotide sequence was defined as a clonotype. MiTCR v1.1 was used to align clonotypes to the IMGT TRBV, TRBD and TRBJ reference segments. Only V-J combinations with frequency above 0.0001, covering 99.2% of repertoires, were analysed. A TCS score was defined as the ratio between F50 (clonal expansion) and ExV (chaos), using BLOSUM62-based TCRdist between CDR3 peptides within each V-J. Welch's t-statistics and random forest reduced roughly 540 V-J features to about 12, which were used in a naive Bayes classifier (R e1071). TCRdb's own reprocessing of the public reads used fastp at Q25 and MiXCR and kept productive beta chains. Entries are consolidated by CDR3 protein sequence, retaining the most common genes and DNA. These V and J calls are TCRdb output, not the study's own analysis. The sample has roughly 400,000 distinct CDR3 sequences on record, roughly 25% of them singletons. Together, the top ten hold more than 60% of the sample.

General study outcomes and caveats: Ophthalmopathy was separated from stable hyperthyroidism by a 13 V-J signature model, with about 86% sensitivity and 81% to 82% specificity obtained in cross-validation and 80%/75% obtained in testing. In validation, progression to ophthalmopathy was predicted by the model with nearly 71% sensitivity and around 76% specificity, a median of about 6 months before onset. Sample size was not statistically predetermined, and investigators were not blinded to group allocation. Most expanded thyroid clonotypes (frequency above 0.001) were also detected in blood, suggesting blood repertoires may reflect thyroid immune responses.

Comment on this clonotype: Its specific antigen is unknown. No per-base quality is available; no much larger clone lies one base away.

The germline ends are 9 bases apart after V is trimmed by 2 bases and J by 4 bases. CDR1 GTSNPN and CDR2 SVGIG are derived from the germline V gene (reference sequence). The CDR3 starts with the cysteine, ends with the phenylalanine, and has 13 residues. Only the CDR3 part of the read is kept: 39 bases, read in frame from the first base. Graves' hyperthyroidism was defined as stable when no progression to ophthalmopathy occurred over 18 months of follow-up. The hyperthyroidism patients were between 18 and 65 years old and newly diagnosed, with a disease duration of less than 2 months. The study excluded patients with uncontrolled infections, other autoimmune diseases, pregnancy or lactation. Diagnoses relied on clinical symptoms, serum thyroxine and TRAb, thyroid ultrasound and orbital computed tomography. PBMCs were separated from under 11 ml of fresh peripheral blood using Ficoll-Paque density gradient centrifugation. Trizol reagent was used to extract total RNA, and RNA quality was then checked on an Agilent 2100 Bioanalyzer.

Recombination joined TRBV30 with TRBJ2-1; TRBD1 might be the D gene, on 5 matching bases. The specimen was blood. This TCR was recovered from a man aged 50 to 59 with Graves' hyperthyroidism. The CDR3 reads as follows: CAWSSDSYNEQFF. The DNA reads as follows: TGTGCCTGGAGTTCCGACAGTTACAATGAGCAGTTCTTC.